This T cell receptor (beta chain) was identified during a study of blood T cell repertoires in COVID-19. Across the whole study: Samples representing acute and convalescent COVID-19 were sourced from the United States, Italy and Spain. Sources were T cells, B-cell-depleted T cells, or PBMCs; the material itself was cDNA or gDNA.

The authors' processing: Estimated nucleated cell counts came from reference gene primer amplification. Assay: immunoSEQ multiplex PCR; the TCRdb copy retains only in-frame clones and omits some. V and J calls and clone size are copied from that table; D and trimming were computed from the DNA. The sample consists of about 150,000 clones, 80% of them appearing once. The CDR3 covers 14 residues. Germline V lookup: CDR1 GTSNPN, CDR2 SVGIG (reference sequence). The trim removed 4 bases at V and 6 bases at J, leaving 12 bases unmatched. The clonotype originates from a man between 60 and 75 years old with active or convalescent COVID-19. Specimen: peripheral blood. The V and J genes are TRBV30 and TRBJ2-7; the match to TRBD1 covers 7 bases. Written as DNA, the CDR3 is TGTGCCTGGAACACGGGACAGCCTCTTTCCGAGCAGTACTTC. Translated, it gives CAWNTGQPLSEQYF.